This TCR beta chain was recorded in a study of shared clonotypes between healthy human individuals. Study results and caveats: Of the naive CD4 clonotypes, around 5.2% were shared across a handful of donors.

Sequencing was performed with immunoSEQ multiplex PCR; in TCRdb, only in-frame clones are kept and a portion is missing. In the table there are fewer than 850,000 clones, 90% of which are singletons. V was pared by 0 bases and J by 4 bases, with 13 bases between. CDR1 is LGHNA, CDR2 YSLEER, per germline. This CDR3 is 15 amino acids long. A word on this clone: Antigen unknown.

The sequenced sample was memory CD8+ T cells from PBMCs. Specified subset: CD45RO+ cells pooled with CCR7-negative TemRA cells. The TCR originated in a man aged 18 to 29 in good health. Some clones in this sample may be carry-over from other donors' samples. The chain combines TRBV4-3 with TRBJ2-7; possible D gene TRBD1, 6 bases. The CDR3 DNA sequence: TGCGCCAGCAGCCAAGACGAGGGGGTATTGTACGAGCAGTACTTC. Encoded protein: CASSQDEGVLYEQYF.